The rows below give T cell receptor beta chains drawn from one sample of a study of graft-versus-host responses after intestinal transplantation. Sequencing was performed with immunoSEQ multiplex PCR; in TCRdb, only in-frame clones are kept and a portion is missing. The profile shows approximately 93,000 clones, less than 95% of them singletons. Antigens for these TCRs are unknown. Sequences were derived from unstimulated CD8+ T cells sorted from spleen or lymph node cells, sampled before transplant. The receptors were gathered from a human donor who was the organ donor for an intestinal transplant. The CDR3 runs from the conserved cysteine through the conserved F or W. D genes are given only for firm matches. The size entry is marked missing in some rows and otherwise reads once, few, many or a size class.

j_call: TRBJ2-2; v_call: TRBV5-6; d_call: .; clone_size: once; cdr3_nt: TGTGCCAGCAGCTGGAGAGGGGAGCTGTTTTTT; cdr3_aa: CASSWRGELFF
j_call: TRBJ2-5; v_call: TRBV5-4; d_call: TRBD2; clone_size: .; cdr3_nt: TGTGCCAGCAGCACCCCCCGGGGGCTAGCGGGGGGAAAAGAGACCCAGTACTTC; cdr3_aa: CASSTPRGLAGGKETQYF
j_call: TRBJ2-5; v_call: TRBV6-1; d_call: .; clone_size: .; cdr3_nt: TGTGCCAGCAGTGAAGGGGCAGGGGTAATGGAGACCCAGTACTTC; cdr3_aa: CASSEGAGVMETQYF
j_call: TRBJ1-1; v_call: TRBV11-2; d_call: .; clone_size: .; cdr3_nt: TGTGCCAGCAGCCAGGCAGGGTCGGGCACTGAAGCTTTCTTT; cdr3_aa: CASSQAGSGTEAFF
j_call: TRBJ2-1; v_call: TRBV2; d_call: TRBD2; clone_size: once; cdr3_nt: TGTGCCAGCAGTCCCGGGACTAGCGATTACAATGAGCAGTTCTTC; cdr3_aa: CASSPGTSDYNEQFF
j_call: TRBJ2-7; v_call: TRBV11-2; d_call: .; clone_size: .; cdr3_nt: TGTGCCAGCAGCCTTACCTACGAGCAGTACTTC; cdr3_aa: CASSLTYEQYF
j_call: TRBJ2-1; v_call: TRBV5-4; d_call: .; clone_size: .; cdr3_nt: TGTGCGGCAGGGGGAGCGGGGGTCTCCTACAATGAGCAGTTCTTC; cdr3_aa: CAAGGAGVSYNEQFF
j_call: TRBJ2-1; v_call: TRBV5-1; d_call: TRBD2; clone_size: .; cdr3_nt: TGCGCCAGCAGCTTGGAGGCGGGAGGGTTGTGGGTTGTCCCCTACAATGAGCAGTTCTTC; cdr3_aa: CASSLEAGGLWVVPYNEQFF
j_call: TRBJ2-1; v_call: TRBV14; d_call: TRBD2; clone_size: once; cdr3_nt: TGTGCCAGCAGCCAAGTCTTTCGGCTAGCGGGAGTAACCTACAATGAGCAGTTCTTC; cdr3_aa: CASSQVFRLAGVTYNEQFF
j_call: TRBJ2-7; v_call: TRBV15; d_call: .; clone_size: .; cdr3_nt: TGTGCCACCAGCAGAGATCGGTGGTCTAGCGAAAGCTACGAGCAGTACTTC; cdr3_aa: CATSRDRWSSESYEQYF